These 30 T cell receptor beta chains were sequenced from one sample in a study of cytotoxic CD8 clonotypes in ibrutinib-treated CLL. TCRdb keeps only in-frame clones here, not all; method: immunoSEQ multiplex PCR. This table holds roughly 300,000 clones, 60% to 80% found once. The sequencing here drew on PBMCs, taken at disease progression, from a patient treated with ibrutinib. These receptors all come from a human donor with chronic lymphocytic leukemia.

This clone was observed a handful of times. This chain links TRBV6-5 with TRBJ2-7, with 12 bases lining up with TRBD1. The CDR3 has 15 amino acids. CDR1 MNHEY and CDR2 SVGAGI come from the germline V gene. J was trimmed by 6 bases and V by 6 bases; bases with no gene match: 9. Written as DNA, the CDR3 is TGTGCCAGCAGCCTAAATCCGGGACAGGGGGCCGAGCAGTACTTC. Translated, it gives CASSLNPGQGAEQYF.

The V gene is TRBV6-1, the J gene TRBJ1-1, with unresolved D. Trimming took off 2 bases at V and 3 bases at J, with 10 bases between the two ends. In germline, CDR1 is MNHNS, CDR2 SASEGT. This CDR3 has 14 residues. The CDR3 spells CASSERLRDTEAFF. The CDR3 nucleotides are TGTGCCAGCAGTGAAAGGTTGAGGGACACTGAAGCTTTCTTT.

The CDR3 DNA follows: TGTGCCAGCAGTCACAACTACAATGAGCAGTTCTTC. Translation gives CASSHNYNEQFF. This chain uses TRBV6-6 with TRBJ2-1; no firm D call. V shed 5 bases and J shed 3 bases, with 5 bases lying between them. The CDR3 runs 12 residues. CDR1 and CDR2 from the germline V gene are MNHNY and SVGAGI (reference sequence).

V is TRBV7-6 and J is TRBJ2-7; D is uncertain. Germline V gene data show CDR1 as SGHVS and CDR2 as FNYEAQ. This CDR3 is built from 14 residues. Trimming shortened V by 2 bases and J by 2 bases, and 10 bases separated the two germline ends. CDR3 residues: CASSLRVDAYEQYF. CDR3 in DNA: TGTGCCAGCAGCTTAAGAGTGGACGCCTACGAGCAGTACTTC. The full variable domain, its missing parts supplied by reference TRBV7-6 and TRBJ2-7, is GAGVSQSPRYKVTKRGQDVALRCDPISGHVSLYWYRQALGQGPEFLTYFNYEAQQDKSGLPNDRFSAERPEGSISTLTIQRTEQRDSAMYRCASSLRVDAYEQYFGPGTRLTVT.

This clone came up once. The chain has TRBV10-1 and TRBJ1-1; D unclear. This CDR3 is built from 13 residues. Germline V CDR1 and CDR2: WNHNN, SYGVQD (reference sequence). Trimming removed 0 bases at V and 2 bases at J, with 4 bases between. The CDR3 nucleotides are TGCGCCAGCAGTGAGTCCCTAAACACTGAAGCTTTCTTT. Amino acid sequence: CASSESLNTEAFF.

This clone was seen only a few times. This chain connects TRBV18 to TRBJ2-7, with 9 bases matching TRBD1. The length of the CDR3 is 14 residues. From germline, CDR1 is KGHSH and CDR2 LQKENI. The V gene end was trimmed by 4 bases and the J gene end by 4 bases; junction bases not matched to a gene: 5. In DNA, the CDR3 is TGTGCCAGCTCACAACGGGGACAGGGATACGAGCAGTACTTC. It specifies CASSQRGQGYEQYF.

The chain recombines TRBV7-3 with TRBJ2-7; 9 positions match TRBD1. This CDR3 spans 15 amino acids. Germline values: CDR1 SGHTA, CDR2 FQGTGA. V gave up 2 bases and J gave up 0 bases; unmatched junction bases: 2. CDR3 sequence reads: CASSLETGGSYEQYF. The CDR3 DNA reads TGTGCCAGCAGCTTAGAGACAGGGGGCTCCTACGAGCAGTACTTC.

This chain connects TRBV4-1 to TRBJ1-5; 8 nucleotides line up with TRBD1. The CDR3 consists of 16 residues. V lost 0 bases and J lost 5; bases outside the gene matches: 6. CDR1 is MGHRA, CDR2 YSYEKL, per germline. CDR3 amino acids: CASSQELGQGYQPQHF. The CDR3 DNA is TGCGCCAGCAGCCAAGAACTCGGACAGGGTTATCAGCCCCAGCATTTT.

The J gene is TRBJ1-5, the V gene TRBV23-1, with 7 bases aligning to TRBD1. TRBV23-1 is an ORF for which the function is uncertain. The CDR3 extends over 16 amino acids. With V trimmed by 0 bases and J by 7 bases, 9 bases remained unmatched. The CDR3 region has the DNA TGCGCCAGCAGTCAATCCGATCACAGGGGCGAGCAGCCCCAGCATTTT. It specifies CASSQSDHRGEQPQHF.

The chain links TRBV15 to TRBJ1-5; D is perhaps TRBD1 (5 bases). Germline CDR1 LNHNV, CDR2 YYDKDF (reference sequence). CDR3 length: 14 amino acids. V lost 0 bases and J lost 8, with 11 bases in between. The CDR3 region has the DNA TGTGCCACCAGCAGAGATCTGGGGGATGAGCCCCAGCATTTT. This gives the protein CATSRDLGDEPQHF.

This chain connects TRBV7-9 to TRBJ1-2, with D unresolved. Germline CDR1 is SEHNR and CDR2 is FQNEAQ (reference sequence). There are 17 residues in the CDR3. V lost 1 base and J lost 0, with 15 bases in between. The CDR3 loop reads CASSLGSGDGSNYGYTF. The DNA for the CDR3 is TGTGCCAGCAGCTTAGGAAGCGGAGACGGATCTAACTATGGCTACACCTTC.

This clone was found a few times. The gene calls are TRBV29-1 and TRBJ1-1; the D is unclear. Germline V CDR1 and CDR2: SQVTM, ANQGSEA. The CDR3 consists of 8 residues. Trimming pared 7 bases from V and 5 bases from J, leaving 2 bases between. The chain's CDR3 is CSATEAFF. CDR3 nucleotide sequence: TGCAGCGCAACTGAAGCTTTCTTT.

This clone was seen only once. The CDR3 coding sequence is TGTGCCAGCAGTGACCAACAGGGCCCTGGCACTGAAGCTTTCTTT. Its translation is CASSDQQGPGTEAFF. The chain recombines TRBV6-1 with TRBJ1-1, with a tentative D call TRBD1 (6 bases). CDR3 size: 15 residues. Trimming removed 3 bases at V and 4 bases at J, with 15 bases between. The germline CDR1 and CDR2 sequences are MNHNS and SASEGT.

The J gene is TRBJ2-5, the V gene TRBV10-2; the D gene is possibly TRBD2 (7 bases). This CDR3 has 15 amino acids. With 4 bases removed from V and 5 bases from J, the gap between germline ends came to 17 bases. From germline, CDR1 is WSHSY and CDR2 SAAADI. The CDR3 protein is CASSGAGGPGETQYF. The DNA of the CDR3 is TGCGCCAGCAGTGGGGCCGGGGGGCCTGGGGAGACCCAGTACTTC.

The V and J genes are TRBV4-1 and TRBJ2-5; D is ambiguous. CDR1 is MGHRA and CDR2 is YSYEKL in the germline V gene. The ends were cut back, 0 bases at V and 1 base at J, with 6 bases in the middle. This CDR3 is built from 14 residues. The CDR3 reads CASSQDPVQETQYF. Written as DNA, the CDR3 is TGCGCCAGCAGCCAAGATCCGGTCCAAGAGACCCAGTACTTC.

The chain links TRBV6-5 to TRBJ1-2, with D maybe TRBD1 (5 bases). Germline lookup yields CDR1 MNHEY and CDR2 SVGAGI. The V and J ends lost 5 bases and 3 bases respectively, with 10 bases between them. The CDR3 runs to 13 residues. The CDR3 region has the DNA TGTGCCAGCAGTCCAGACAGCTACTATGGCTACACCTTC. This translates into CASSPDSYYGYTF.

The J gene is TRBJ2-7, the V gene TRBV9; tentative D call: TRBD1 (6 bases). The CDR3 runs 14 residues. Germline V CDR1 and CDR2: SGDLS, YYNGEE. V lost 0 bases, J lost 1 base, and 8 bases lay in between. The CDR3 loop is CASSVEGGSYEQYF. The CDR3, as DNA: TGTGCCAGCAGCGTAGAAGGGGGTTCCTACGAGCAGTACTTC.

The chain links TRBV5-4 to TRBJ2-1; 9 bases map to TRBD2. CDR3 size: 16 residues. The germline V gene has CDR1 SGHNT and CDR2 YYREEE (reference sequence). J lost 5 bases, V lost 5 bases, and 11 bases had no gene match. The CDR3 spells CASRARAGGPDNEQFF. CDR3 DNA: TGTGCCAGCAGGGCCCGGGCGGGGGGGCCTGACAATGAGCAGTTCTTC.

The count of this clone is one. The V call is TRBV9, the J call TRBJ2-3, with a possible D match to TRBD1 (6 bases). Per the germline V gene, CDR1 is SGDLS and CDR2 is YYNGEE. There are 14 residues in the CDR3. V lost 4 bases, J lost 5 bases, and 14 bases lay in between. CDR3 residues: CASSPRLGGDTQYF. In DNA, the CDR3 is TGTGCCAGCAGCCCCCGTCTAGGGGGAGATACGCAGTATTTT.

The V call is TRBV7-2, the J call TRBJ1-3; TRBD1 matches 9 bases. CDR1 SGHTA and CDR2 FQGNSA come from the germline V gene. Germline trimming cut 3 bases from V and 5 bases from J; bases unmatched to any gene: 2. This CDR3 region has 14 residues. The CDR3 here is CASSLGQGRNTIYF. CDR3 nucleotide sequence: TGTGCCAGCAGCTTGGGACAGGGTCGAAACACCATATATTTT.

This chain connects TRBV29-1 to TRBJ2-1; 7 bases agree with TRBD1. Germline-derived CDR1 and CDR2 are SQVTM and ANQGSEA. This CDR3 comprises 15 residues. The J segment lost 4 bases and the V segment lost 4 bases, leaving 10 bases of the junction unmatched. CDR3 sequence: CSVALTGSQYNEQFF. CDR3 sequence (DNA): TGCAGCGTTGCTTTGACAGGGAGCCAATACAATGAGCAGTTCTTC.

The rearrangement links TRBV7-2 to TRBJ1-1; 8 nucleotides match TRBD1. The CDR3 spans 14 residues. Germline CDR1 and CDR2: SGHTA and FQGNSA. The V segment lost 5 bases and the J segment 2 bases; nucleotides outside the gene matches: 4. The chain's CDR3 is CASSPGQGNTEAFF. CDR3 DNA: TGTGCCAGCAGCCCAGGACAGGGAAACACTGAAGCTTTCTTT.

In this sample, this clone turned up once. V is TRBV30 and J is TRBJ1-5; D possibly corresponds to TRBD1 (6 bases). CDR1 is GTSNPN, CDR2 SVGIG, per germline (reference sequence). The CDR3 consists of 16 residues. Trimming took 2 bases from V and 3 from J, leaving 17 bases between them. CDR3 residues: CAWSPPKGQNNQPQHF. The CDR3 DNA is TGTGCCTGGAGTCCCCCTAAAGGACAGAACAATCAGCCCCAGCATTTT.

The rearrangement joins TRBV7-2 to TRBJ2-1; 9 nucleotides align to TRBD2. The CDR3 sequence is 15 residues long. Germline assignment: CDR1 SGHTA and CDR2 FQGNSA. Unmatched junction bases numbered 12, after V lost 0 bases and J lost 15 bases. Here the CDR3 reads CASSLARGGTSSPFF. CDR3 nucleotide sequence: TGTGCCAGCAGCTTAGCGCGGGGGGGGACTAGCTCACCGTTCTTC.

The chain couples TRBV27 to TRBJ2-1; 8 bases fit TRBD2. Per germline, CDR1 MNHEY and CDR2 SMNVEV (reference sequence). The CDR3 has 17 residues. Trimming at V came to 2 bases and at J to 5 bases, leaving 11 bases not matched to a gene. The CDR3 loop reads CASSLNGRASYDNEQFF. In DNA form, the CDR3 reads TGTGCCAGCAGTTTAAACGGGAGGGCCAGTTATGACAATGAGCAGTTCTTC.

The V call is TRBV28, the J call TRBJ2-7, with D unclear. Trimming cost V 5 bases and J 4 bases, with 12 bases left between them. From germline, CDR1 is MDHEN and CDR2 SYDVKM. The CDR3 sequence is 13 residues long. The CDR3 reads CASSINSPYEQYF. The CDR3 coding sequence is TGTGCCAGCAGTATCAACAGTCCGTACGAGCAGTACTTC. Full variable domain (remainder filled in from reference TRBV28 and TRBJ2-7): DVKVTQSSRYLVKRTGEKVFLECVQDMDHENMFWYRQDPGLGLRLIYFSYDVKMKEKGDIPEGYSVSREKKERFSLILESASTNQTSMYLCASSINSPYEQYFGPGTRLTVT.

The sample holds a few counts of this clone. This chain links TRBV18 with TRBJ1-3; no clear D gene. This CDR3 comprises 13 residues. Germline CDR1 and CDR2: KGHSH and LQKENI. The V end lost 0 bases, the J end lost 5 bases, and 5 bases lay between the germline ends. CDR3 coding DNA: TGTGCCAGCTCACCACCGGACCGAAACACCATATATTTT. Amino acid sequence: CASSPPDRNTIYF.

The chain joins TRBV7-8 to TRBJ2-3; TRBD1 aligns across 8 bases. This CDR3 has 18 amino acids. J was trimmed by 1 base and V by 4 bases; bases with no gene match: 13. Germline V gene data show CDR1 as SGHVS and CDR2 as FQNEAQ. The CDR3 DNA reads as TGTGCCAGCAGCTCCGGACCGGGACAGGCCTTTCGCACAGATACGCAGTATTTT. Encoded protein: CASSSGPGQAFRTDTQYF.

The chain links TRBV5-6 to TRBJ2-2; no reliable D call. The CDR3 sequence is 13 residues long. Germline assignment: CDR1 SGHDT and CDR2 YYEEEE. With 2 bases removed from V and 5 bases from J, the gap between germline ends came to 7 bases. Here the CDR3 DNA reads TGTGCCAGCAGCTTCGCCGGAACCGGGGAGCTGTTTTTT. Protein product: CASSFAGTGELFF.

Only a few counts were recorded for this clone. The J gene is TRBJ2-2, the V gene TRBV5-6, with D unresolved. The germline gives CDR1 SGHDT, CDR2 YYEEEE. The germline V and J ends were trimmed by 6 bases and 7 bases, with 10 bases remaining between them. There are 12 residues in the CDR3. CDR3 protein: CASTLVSGELFF. The CDR3 region has the DNA TGTGCCAGCACCCTTGTAAGCGGGGAGCTGTTTTTT.